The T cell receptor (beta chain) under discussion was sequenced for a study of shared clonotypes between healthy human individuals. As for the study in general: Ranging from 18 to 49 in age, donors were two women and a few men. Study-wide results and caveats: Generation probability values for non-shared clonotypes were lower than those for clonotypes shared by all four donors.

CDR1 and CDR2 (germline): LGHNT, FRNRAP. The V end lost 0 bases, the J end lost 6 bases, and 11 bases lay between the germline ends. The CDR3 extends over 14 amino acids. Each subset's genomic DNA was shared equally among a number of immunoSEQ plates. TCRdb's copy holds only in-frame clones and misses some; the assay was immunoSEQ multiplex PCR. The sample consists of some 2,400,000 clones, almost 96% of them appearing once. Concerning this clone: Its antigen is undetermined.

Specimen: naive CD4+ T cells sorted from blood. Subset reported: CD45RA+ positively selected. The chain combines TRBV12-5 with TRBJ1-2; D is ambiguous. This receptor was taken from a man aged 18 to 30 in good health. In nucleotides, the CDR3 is TGTGCTAGTGGTTTGGTAAGACACTTACATGGCTACACCTTC. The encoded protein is CASGLVRHLHGYTF. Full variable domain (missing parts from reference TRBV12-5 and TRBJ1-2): DARVTQTPRHKVTEMGQEVTMRCQPILGHNTVFWYRQTMMQGLELLAYFRNRAPLDDSGMPKDRFSAEMPDATLATLKIQPSEPRDSAVYFCASGLVRHLHGYTFGSGTRLTVV.